These T cell receptor beta chains were read from a single sample in a study of cytomegalovirus exposure and HLA in healthy donors. Profiling relied on immunoSEQ multiplex PCR, and the TCRdb table lists in-frame clones only, not all of them. The sample contains 90,000 to 150,000 clones, over 75% of which appear only once. Specimen: PBMCs. These receptor sequences come from a man younger than 35 in good health and CMV-seropositive. CDR3s leave out the opening cysteine and the closing phenylalanine or tryptophan.

cdr3_length,v_call,cdr3_aa
13,TRBV7-9,ASSRGLAGVSEQF
13,TRBV9,ASSEAGDPSYEQY
11,TRBV25-1,ASSELPVAEQY
12,TRBV18,ASSPGTNRDTIY
14,TRBV11-1,ASSLERASSYNEQF
15,TRBV5-1,ASSPWTSGKSYNEQF
14,TRBV10-3,AISEALAGDYNEQF
16,TRBV7-6,ASSPSQDSGAYQETQY
14,TRBV19,ASSISRGTGVYEQY
14,TRBV19,ASKRSPAGGTDTQY
11,TRBV7-7,ASSLGSGTEAF
13,TRBV5-8,ASSPKRQGRTEAF
11,TRBV7-2,ASSSGVVTEAF
14,TRBV7-2,ASSLAGGAGGNTIY
11,TRBV27,ASSPVSAYEQY
16,TRBV25-1,ASSEYGGRDRGFYEQY
11,TRBV19,ASSIGQGFEQY
12,TRBV11-2,ASSPNLGVNSQY
14,TRBV5-8,ASSTSGTASYYGYT
12,TRBV27,ASSFSGGSHEQY
12,TRBV5-1,ASSWTGGKHEQF
13,TRBV2,ASSGHRGTGNTIY
16,TRBV23-1,ASSQSGGINLSGYGYT
13,TRBV5-1,ASSFRRGNNQPQH
11,TRBV9,ASWGTSNYGYT
14,TRBV5-5,ASSLVVGQGGTEAF